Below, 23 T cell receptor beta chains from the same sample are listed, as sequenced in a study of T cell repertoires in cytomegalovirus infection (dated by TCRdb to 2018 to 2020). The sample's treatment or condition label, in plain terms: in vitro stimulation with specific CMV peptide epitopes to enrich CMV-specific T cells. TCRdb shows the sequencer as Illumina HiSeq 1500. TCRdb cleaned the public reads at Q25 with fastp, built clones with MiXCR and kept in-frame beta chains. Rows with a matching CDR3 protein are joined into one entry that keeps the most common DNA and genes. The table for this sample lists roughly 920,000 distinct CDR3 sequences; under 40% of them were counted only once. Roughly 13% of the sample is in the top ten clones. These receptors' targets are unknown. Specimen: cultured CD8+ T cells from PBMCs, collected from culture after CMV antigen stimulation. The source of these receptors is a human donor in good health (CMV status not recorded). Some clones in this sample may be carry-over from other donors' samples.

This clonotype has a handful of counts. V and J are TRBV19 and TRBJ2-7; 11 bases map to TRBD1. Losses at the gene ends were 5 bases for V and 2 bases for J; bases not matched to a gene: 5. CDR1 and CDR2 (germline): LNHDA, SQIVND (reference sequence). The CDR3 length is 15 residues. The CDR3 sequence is CASSPGQGATYEQYF. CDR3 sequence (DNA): TGTGCCAGTAGTCCAGGACAGGGGGCAACCTACGAGCAGTACTTC.

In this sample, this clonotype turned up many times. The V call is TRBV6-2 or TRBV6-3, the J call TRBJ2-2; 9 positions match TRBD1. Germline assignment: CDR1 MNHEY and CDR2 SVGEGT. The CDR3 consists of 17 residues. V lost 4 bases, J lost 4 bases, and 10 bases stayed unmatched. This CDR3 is CASSSPRTGVITGELFF. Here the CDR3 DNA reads TGTGCCAGCAGTTCTCCTCGGACAGGGGTTATCACCGGGGAGCTGTTTTTT.

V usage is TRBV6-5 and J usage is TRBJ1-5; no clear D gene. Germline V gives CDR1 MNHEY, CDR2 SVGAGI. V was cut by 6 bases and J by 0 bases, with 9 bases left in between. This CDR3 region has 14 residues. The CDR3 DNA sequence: TGTGCCAGCAGCCCCCGCTATAGCAATCAGCCCCAGCATTTT. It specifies CASSPRYSNQPQHF.

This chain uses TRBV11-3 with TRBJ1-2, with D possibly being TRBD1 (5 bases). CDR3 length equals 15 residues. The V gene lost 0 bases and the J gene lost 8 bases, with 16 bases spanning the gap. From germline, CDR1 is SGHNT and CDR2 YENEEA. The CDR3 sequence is CASSLDGSGSGGYTF. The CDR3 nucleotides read TGTGCCAGCAGCTTAGATGGCTCAGGGTCCGGCGGCTACACCTTC.

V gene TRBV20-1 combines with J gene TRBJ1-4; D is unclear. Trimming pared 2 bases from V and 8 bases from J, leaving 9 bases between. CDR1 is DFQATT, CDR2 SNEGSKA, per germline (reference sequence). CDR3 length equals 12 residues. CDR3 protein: CSARFGPEKLFF. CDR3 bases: TGCAGTGCTAGATTCGGGCCCGAAAAACTGTTTTTT.

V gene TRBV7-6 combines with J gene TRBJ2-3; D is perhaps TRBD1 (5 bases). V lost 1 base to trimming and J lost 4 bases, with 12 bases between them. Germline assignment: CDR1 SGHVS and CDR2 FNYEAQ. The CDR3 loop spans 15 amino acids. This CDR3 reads CASSLDSGRPDTQYF. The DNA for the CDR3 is TGTGCCAGCAGCTTAGATTCAGGGCGCCCAGATACGCAGTATTTT.

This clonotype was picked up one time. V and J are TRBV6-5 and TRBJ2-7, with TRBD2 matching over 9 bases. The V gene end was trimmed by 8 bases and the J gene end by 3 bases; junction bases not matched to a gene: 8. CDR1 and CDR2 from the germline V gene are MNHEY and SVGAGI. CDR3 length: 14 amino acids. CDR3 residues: CASERGAPRYEQYV. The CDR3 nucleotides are TGTGCCAGCGAGCGGGGGGCGCCTCGCTACGAGCAGTACGTC.

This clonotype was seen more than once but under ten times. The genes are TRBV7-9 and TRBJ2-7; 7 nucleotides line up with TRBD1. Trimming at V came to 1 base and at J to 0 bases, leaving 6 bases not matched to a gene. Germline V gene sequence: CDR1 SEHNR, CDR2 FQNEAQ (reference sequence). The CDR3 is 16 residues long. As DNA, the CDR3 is TGTGCCAGCAGCTTAGTCACAGGGGCCCACTCCTACGAGCAGTACGTC. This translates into CASSLVTGAHSYEQYV.

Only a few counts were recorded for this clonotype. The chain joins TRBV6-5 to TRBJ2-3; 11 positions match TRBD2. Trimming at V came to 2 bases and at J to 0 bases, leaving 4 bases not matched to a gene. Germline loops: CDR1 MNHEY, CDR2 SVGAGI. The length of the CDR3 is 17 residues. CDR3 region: CASSYGTSGSSTDTQYF. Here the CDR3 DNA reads TGTGCCAGCAGTTACGGGACTAGCGGTTCTAGCACAGATACGCAGTATTTT.

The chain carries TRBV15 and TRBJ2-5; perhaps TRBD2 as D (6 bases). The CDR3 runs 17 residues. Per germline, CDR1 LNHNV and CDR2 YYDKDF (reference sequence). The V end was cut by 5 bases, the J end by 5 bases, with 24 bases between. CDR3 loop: CATSQTGSGERGETQYF. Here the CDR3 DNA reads TGTGCCACCAGCCAAACGGGGTCGGGGGAACGGGGGGAGACCCAGTACTTC.

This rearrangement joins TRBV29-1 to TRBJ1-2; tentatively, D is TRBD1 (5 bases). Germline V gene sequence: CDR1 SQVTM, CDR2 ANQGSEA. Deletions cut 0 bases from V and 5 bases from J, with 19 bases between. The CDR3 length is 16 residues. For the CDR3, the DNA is TGCAGCGTTGAAGATCGAAGAGGGGAGGGGAAGTATGGCTACACCTTC. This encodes CSVEDRRGEGKYGYTF.

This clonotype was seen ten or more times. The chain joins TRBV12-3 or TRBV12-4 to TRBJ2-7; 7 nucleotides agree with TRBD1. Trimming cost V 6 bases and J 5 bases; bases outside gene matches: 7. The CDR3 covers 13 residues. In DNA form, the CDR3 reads TGTGCCAGCAGGGCGACAGGGCTCCACGAGCAGTACTTC. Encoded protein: CASRATGLHEQYF.

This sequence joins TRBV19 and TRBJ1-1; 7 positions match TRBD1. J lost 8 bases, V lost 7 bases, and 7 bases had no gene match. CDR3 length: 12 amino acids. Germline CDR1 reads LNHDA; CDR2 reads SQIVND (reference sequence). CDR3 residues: CASTADRPEAFF. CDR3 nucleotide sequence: TGTGCCAGTACCGCGGACAGGCCCGAAGCTTTCTTT.

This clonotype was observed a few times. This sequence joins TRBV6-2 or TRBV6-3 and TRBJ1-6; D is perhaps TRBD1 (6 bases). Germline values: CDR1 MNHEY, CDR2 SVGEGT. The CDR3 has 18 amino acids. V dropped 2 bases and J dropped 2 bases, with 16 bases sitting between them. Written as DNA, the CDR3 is TGTGCCAGCAGTTACCGCAACCCACAGGGAGCCTATAATTCACCCCTCCACTTT. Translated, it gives CASSYRNPQGAYNSPLHF.

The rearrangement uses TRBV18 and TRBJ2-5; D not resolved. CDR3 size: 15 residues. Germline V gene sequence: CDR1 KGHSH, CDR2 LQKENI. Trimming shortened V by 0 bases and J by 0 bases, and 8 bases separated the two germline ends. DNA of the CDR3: TGTGCCAGCTCACCACCTGACGAGTACCAAGAGACCCAGTACTTC. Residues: CASSPPDEYQETQYF. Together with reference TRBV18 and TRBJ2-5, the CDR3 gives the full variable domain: NAGVMQNPRHLVRRRGQEARLRCSPMKGHSHVYWYRQLPEEGLKFMVYLQKENIIDESGMPKERFSAEFPKEGPSILRIQQVVRGDSAAYFCASSPPDEYQETQYFGPGTRLLVL.

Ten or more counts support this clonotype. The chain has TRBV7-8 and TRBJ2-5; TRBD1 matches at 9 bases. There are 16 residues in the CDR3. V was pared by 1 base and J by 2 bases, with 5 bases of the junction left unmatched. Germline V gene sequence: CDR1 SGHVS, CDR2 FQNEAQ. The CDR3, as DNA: TGTGCCAGCAGCTTAGGACAGGGGGGACCACAAGAGACCCAGTACTTC. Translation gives CASSLGQGGPQETQYF.

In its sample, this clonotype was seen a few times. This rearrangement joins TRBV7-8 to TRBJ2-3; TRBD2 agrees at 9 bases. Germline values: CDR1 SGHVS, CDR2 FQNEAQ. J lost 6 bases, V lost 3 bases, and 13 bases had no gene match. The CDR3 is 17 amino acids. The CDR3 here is CASSFLGSGGRKDTQYF. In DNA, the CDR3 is TGTGCCAGCAGCTTCCTCGGGAGCGGGGGGCGAAAGGATACGCAGTATTTT.

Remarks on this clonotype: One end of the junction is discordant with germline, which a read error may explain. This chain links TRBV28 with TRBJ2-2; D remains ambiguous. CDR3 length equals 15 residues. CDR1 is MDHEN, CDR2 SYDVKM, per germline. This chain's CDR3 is CASTLVIGNTGELFF. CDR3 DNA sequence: TGTGCCAGCACTTTAGTAATAGGCAACACCGGGGAGCTGTTTTTT. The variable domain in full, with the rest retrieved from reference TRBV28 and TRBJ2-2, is DVKVTQSSRYLVKRTGEKVFLECVQDMDHENMFWYRQDPGLGLRLIYFSYDVKMKEKGDIPEGYSVSREKKERFSLILESASTNQTSMYLCASTLVIGNTGELFFGEGSRLTVL.

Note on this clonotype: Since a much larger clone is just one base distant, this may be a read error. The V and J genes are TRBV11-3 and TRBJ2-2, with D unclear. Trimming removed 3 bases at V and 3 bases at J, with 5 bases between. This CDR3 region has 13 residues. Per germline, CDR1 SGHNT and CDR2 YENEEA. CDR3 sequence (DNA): TGTGCCAGCAGCTTTTGGGACACCGGGGAGCTGTTTTTT. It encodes CASSFWDTGELFF.

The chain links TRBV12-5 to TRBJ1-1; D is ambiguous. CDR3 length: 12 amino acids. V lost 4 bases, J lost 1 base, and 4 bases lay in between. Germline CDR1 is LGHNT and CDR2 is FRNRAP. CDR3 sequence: CASGSGNTEAFF. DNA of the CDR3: TGTGCTAGTGGTTCAGGGAACACTGAAGCTTTCTTT.

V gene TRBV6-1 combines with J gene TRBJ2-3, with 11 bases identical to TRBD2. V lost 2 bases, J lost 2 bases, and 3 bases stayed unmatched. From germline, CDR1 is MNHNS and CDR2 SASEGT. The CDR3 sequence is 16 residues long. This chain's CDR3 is CASSEIAGGPTDTQYF. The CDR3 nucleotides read TGTGCCAGCAGTGAAATAGCGGGGGGGCCCACAGATACGCAGTATTTT.

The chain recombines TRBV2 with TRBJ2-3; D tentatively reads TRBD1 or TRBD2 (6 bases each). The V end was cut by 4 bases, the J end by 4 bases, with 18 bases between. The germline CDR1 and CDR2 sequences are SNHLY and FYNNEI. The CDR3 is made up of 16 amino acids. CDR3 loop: CASSGSGAVMSDTQYF. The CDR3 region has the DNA TGTGCCAGCAGTGGGTCGGGGGCCGTGATGTCAGATACGCAGTATTTT.

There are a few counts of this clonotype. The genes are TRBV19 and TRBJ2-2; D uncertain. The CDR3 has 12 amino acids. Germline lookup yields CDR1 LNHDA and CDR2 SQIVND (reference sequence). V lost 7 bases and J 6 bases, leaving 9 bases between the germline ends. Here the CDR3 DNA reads TGTGCCAGTATGTGGGGTCCCGGGGAGCTGTTTTTT. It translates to CASMWGPGELFF. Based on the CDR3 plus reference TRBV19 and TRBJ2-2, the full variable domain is DGGITQSPKYLFRKEGQNVTLSCEQNLNHDAMYWYRQDPGQGLRLIYYSQIVNDFQKGDIAEGYSVSREKKESFPLTVTSAQKNPTAFYLCASMWGPGELFFGEGSRLTVL.